The clone carrying this T cell receptor beta chain appeared a few times. Its antigen is not known. Trimming removed 1 base from V and 7 bases from J, with 8 bases in between. Germline lookup yields CDR1 SEHNR and CDR2 FQNEAQ (reference sequence). CDR3 length: 13 residues. The assay was immunoSEQ multiplex PCR, and TCRdb's table has in-frame clones only and misses some. In the table there are 30,000 to 35,000 clones, 70% to 85% of which are singletons. Following culture for about ten days, CD4+ T cells were isolated. Participants were given two doses of BNT162b2 or mRNA-1273 vaccine. This sample is part of a study of vaccination effects on CD4 cells after COVID-19.

The starting material was CD4+ T cells from PBMCs cultured without peptide, obtained after COVID-19 vaccination. The clonotype comes from a human donor who received a COVID-19 vaccine. The chain joins TRBV7-9 to TRBJ1-5, with a weak D call TRBD1 (5 bases). The CDR3 loop is CASSLGQRQPQHF. The CDR3 region has the DNA TGTGCCAGCAGCTTAGGACAGCGGCAGCCCCAGCATTTT. Complete variable domain (other parts from reference TRBV7-9 and TRBJ1-5): DTGVSQNPRHKITKRGQNVTFRCDPISEHNRLYWYRQTLGQGPEFLTYFQNEAQLEKSRLLSDRFSAERPKGSFSTLEIQRTEQGDSAMYLCASSLGQRQPQHFGDGTRLSIL.